These T cell receptor beta chains were read from a single sample in a study of blood T cells in healthy people across ages. TCRdb passed the 5' RACE reads through MiXCR, listing each CDR3 protein once. Seen here are hundreds of thousands of distinct CDR3 sequences, 52% observed once, and the top ten hold roughly 13%. The sample comprised blood. The receptors here all came from a woman at least 80 years old in good health. CDR3s include the opening cysteine and the closing phenylalanine or tryptophan. The D gene is left open where the match is weak. Some rows mark clone size as missing; the rest say once, few, many or name a class of expanded clone.

>TRBV25-1|-|TRBJ2-5|-
CACSDPTGLQETQYF
TGTGCCTGCAGTGATCCGACAGGCCTCCAAGAGACCCAGTACTTC
>TRBV10-3|few|TRBJ2-1|-
CAISGRAGTYGNEQFF
TGTGCCATCAGTGGTCGGGCCGGGACCTACGGTAATGAGCAGTTCTTC
>TRBV6-6|many|TRBJ2-1|-
CASSPTQGRGHEQFF
TGTGCCAGCAGCCCAACCCAGGGGAGGGGACATGAGCAGTTCTTC
>TRBV7-8|once|TRBJ1-2|-
CASSLGGTSHGYTF
TGTGCCAGCAGCTTAGGGGGGACTTCTCATGGCTACACCTTC
>TRBV15|many|TRBJ2-1|TRBD2
CATSRGTSGRLSYNEQFF
TGTGCCACCAGCAGAGGGACTAGCGGGAGGCTTTCTTACAATGAGCAGTTCTTC
>TRBV12-3/TRBV12-4|-|TRBJ2-5|-
CASSFLGRDGETQYF
TGTGCCAGCAGTTTTTTGGGGCGGGACGGGGAGACCCAGTACTTC
>TRBV27|few|TRBJ2-2|TRBD2
CASSRTSGSHNTGELFF
TGTGCCAGCAGTCGGACTAGCGGGAGCCATAACACCGGGGAGCTGTTTTTT
>TRBV20-1|many|TRBJ2-3|-
CSADKFQASTDTQYF
TGCAGTGCCGATAAATTCCAAGCAAGCACAGATACGCAGTATTTT
>TRBV7-9|-|TRBJ2-5|TRBD2
CASSLGLAGAYQETQYF
TGTGCCAGCAGCTTAGGACTAGCGGGGGCGTACCAAGAGACCCAGTACTTC
>TRBV4-1|-|TRBJ2-1|-
CASSQSAEDRANEQFF
TGCGCCAGCAGCCAATCAGCAGAGGACCGGGCCAATGAGCAGTTCTTC
>TRBV12-3/TRBV12-4|few|TRBJ1-5|-
CASSLAQGHQPQHF
TGTGCCAGCAGTTTAGCGCAGGGTCACCAGCCCCAGCATTTT
>TRBV19|-|TRBJ1-2|-
CASREEIGYTF
TGTGCCAGTAGGGAGGAGATTGGCTACACCTTC